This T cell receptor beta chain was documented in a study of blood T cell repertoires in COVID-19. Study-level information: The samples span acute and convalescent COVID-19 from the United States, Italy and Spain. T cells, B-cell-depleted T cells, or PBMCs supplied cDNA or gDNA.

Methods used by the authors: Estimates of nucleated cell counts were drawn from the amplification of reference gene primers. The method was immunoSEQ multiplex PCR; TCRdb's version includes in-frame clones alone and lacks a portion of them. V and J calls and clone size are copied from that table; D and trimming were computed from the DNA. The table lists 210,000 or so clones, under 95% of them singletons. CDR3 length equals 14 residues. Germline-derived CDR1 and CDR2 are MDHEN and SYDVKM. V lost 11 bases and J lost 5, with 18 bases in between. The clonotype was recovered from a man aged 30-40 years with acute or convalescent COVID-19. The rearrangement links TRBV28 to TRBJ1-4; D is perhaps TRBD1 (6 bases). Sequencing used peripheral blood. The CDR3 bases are TGTGCCTCTTCATCAAGGGGGTTGAATGAAAAACTGTTTTTT. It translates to CASSSRGLNEKLFF.